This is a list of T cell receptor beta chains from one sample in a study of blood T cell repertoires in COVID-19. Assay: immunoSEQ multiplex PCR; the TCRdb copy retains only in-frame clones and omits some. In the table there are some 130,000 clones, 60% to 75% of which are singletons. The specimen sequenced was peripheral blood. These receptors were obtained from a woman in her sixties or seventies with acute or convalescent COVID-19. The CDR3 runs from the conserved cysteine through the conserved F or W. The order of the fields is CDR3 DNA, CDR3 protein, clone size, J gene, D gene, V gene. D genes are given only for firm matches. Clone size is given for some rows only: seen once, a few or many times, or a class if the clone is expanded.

TGCGCCAGCAGATTTTCCGGGTCAGACCCCCAAGAGACCCAGTACTTC | CASRFSGSDPQETQYF | NA | TRBJ2-5 | NA | TRBV5-1
TGCGCCAGCAGCTTGGCAGGGCTGGAGCAGCCCCAGCATTTT | CASSLAGLEQPQHF | NA | TRBJ1-5 | NA | TRBV5-1
TGTGCCACCAGCAAAGGACAGGCCTACGAGCAGTACTTC | CATSKGQAYEQYF | NA | TRBJ2-7 | TRBD1 | TRBV15
TGTGCCAGCAGTTTAGGGGGGTATGGCTACACCTTC | CASSLGGYGYTF | NA | TRBJ1-2 | NA | TRBV28
TGTGCCAGCTCACCAACAGGGAACACTGAAGCTTTCTTT | CASSPTGNTEAFF | NA | TRBJ1-1 | NA | TRBV18
TGTGCCAGCAGCTTAGACGGGGGCTACGAGCAGTACTTC | CASSLDGGYEQYF | NA | TRBJ2-7 | NA | TRBV7-8
TGTGCCATTGAAGACGTTTCACAGGGGGCGCGAGGAAACACCATATATTTT | CAIEDVSQGARGNTIYF | NA | TRBJ1-3 | TRBD1 | TRBV19
TGCGCCAGCAGCTTGGGTTTGAGCTCTGGAAACACCATATATTTT | CASSLGLSSGNTIYF | NA | TRBJ1-3 | NA | TRBV5-1
TGCGCCAGCAGAACAGGGATGAACACCGGGGAGCTGTTTTTT | CASRTGMNTGELFF | NA | TRBJ2-2 | NA | TRBV5-1
TGTGCCAGCAGCCAGGACCTGAGCGGGGGCACAGATACGCAGTATTTT | CASSQDLSGGTDTQYF | once | TRBJ2-3 | TRBD2 | TRBV4-2
TGTGCCATCACCGCAGGGTACCAAGAGACCCAGTACTTC | CAITAGYQETQYF | NA | TRBJ2-5 | NA | TRBV10-3
TGTGCCAGCAGTACTGCCAACTATGGCTACACCTTC | CASSTANYGYTF | NA | TRBJ1-2 | NA | TRBV6-2/TRBV6-3
TGTGCCAGCAGCTTAGAGGGGAGCTCCTACGAGCAGTACTTC | CASSLEGSSYEQYF | few | TRBJ2-7 | NA | TRBV11-2
TGTGCCTGGAGTCCGATAGGGGGCGACGGGGAGCTGTTTTTT | CAWSPIGGDGELFF | NA | TRBJ2-2 | TRBD1 | TRBV30
TGTGCCAGCAGTTACTCCTTTACTGCTAACACTGAAGCTTTCTTT | CASSYSFTANTEAFF | NA | TRBJ1-1 | NA | TRBV6-5
TGCGCCAGCAGCCAAGAACCTAGCGGGGGCACAGATACGCAGTATTTT | CASSQEPSGGTDTQYF | NA | TRBJ2-3 | TRBD2 | TRBV4-3
TGTGCCAGCAGCCCTACCTTGACTGAAGCTTTCTTT | CASSPTLTEAFF | NA | TRBJ1-1 | NA | TRBV7-9
TGTGCCAGTAGTATCCATGGCGGCGACTATGGCTACACCTTC | CASSIHGGDYGYTF | few | TRBJ1-2 | NA | TRBV19
TGTGCCAGCGGCGGGGGTAGCAATCAGCCCCAGCATTTT | CASGGGSNQPQHF | NA | TRBJ1-5 | NA | TRBV6-6
TGCGCCAGCAGCTTAGACAGGGTGGACAATGAGCAGTTCTTC | CASSLDRVDNEQFF | NA | TRBJ2-1 | TRBD1 | TRBV5-1
TGTGCCAGCAGTCGCCTCGGACAGGGGTGGGTCTTC | CASSRLGQGWVF | NA | TRBJ2-7 | TRBD1 | TRBV6-5
TGTGCCAGCACCGGGACAGGGTCCGGGGAAAAACTGTTTTTT | CASTGTGSGEKLFF | NA | TRBJ1-4 | TRBD1 | TRBV28
TGTGCCAGCAGCTTGGGCAGGGCTGGCGAGCAGTACTTC | CASSLGRAGEQYF | few | TRBJ2-7 | NA | TRBV5-6
TGCAGCGTTGAGGCGGGGGAGGGCACAGATACGCAGTATTTT | CSVEAGEGTDTQYF | few | TRBJ2-3 | TRBD2 | TRBV29-1
TGTGCCAGCAGCTTTGGGATACCGGGACAGGGGGGTGAAAAACTGTTTTTT | CASSFGIPGQGGEKLFF | NA | TRBJ1-4 | TRBD1 | TRBV5-5
TGTGCCAGCAGCCTAGCGGGAGATACGCAGTATTTT | CASSLAGDTQYF | NA | TRBJ2-3 | TRBD2 | TRBV3-1/TRBV3-2
TGTGCCACCCGAAACATTGACAGGGCGGGCTCCTACGAGCAGTACTTC | CATRNIDRAGSYEQYF | NA | TRBJ2-7 | TRBD1 | TRBV10-3
TGTGCCAGCACCCGGACAGGGGGCAGTGAAGCTTTCTTT | CASTRTGGSEAFF | NA | TRBJ1-1 | TRBD1 | TRBV12-3/TRBV12-4
TGTGCCAGCAGGGGGGCAACGGGCTATGGCTACACCTTC | CASRGATGYGYTF | NA | TRBJ1-2 | NA | TRBV6-5
TGTGCCAGCAGCTTAGTACAGGGGGCAGATACGCAGTATTTT | CASSLVQGADTQYF | NA | TRBJ2-3 | TRBD1 | TRBV7-7
TGCGCCAGCAGCCACGACAGGGGGCGAACTAATGAAAAACTGTTTTTT | CASSHDRGRTNEKLFF | NA | TRBJ1-4 | TRBD1 | TRBV4-1
TGTGCCAGCAGTCCACTAGCGGGAGTTATAGAGACCCAGTACTTC | CASSPLAGVIETQYF | many | TRBJ2-5 | TRBD2 | TRBV28
TGTGCCAGCAGCCCAGACAGGGGCAGAAATACGCAGTATTTT | CASSPDRGRNTQYF | NA | TRBJ2-3 | TRBD1 | TRBV14
TGTGCCAGCAGCCCGTTCCTAGCGGCCTTCTACGAGCAGTACTTC | CASSPFLAAFYEQYF | few | TRBJ2-7 | TRBD2 | TRBV4-2
TGTGCCAGCAGCGTAGGGGCCCGAGGGGGATCCTTCTCTGGAAACACCATATATTTT | CASSVGARGGSFSGNTIYF | NA | TRBJ1-3 | NA | TRBV9
TGTGCCAGCAGTGAAGCGATTGGCGGGGGCCAAAAAGAGACCCAGTACTTC | CASSEAIGGGQKETQYF | once | TRBJ2-5 | NA | TRBV2
TGTGCCAGCAGCTCCTCGGGACTAGCGGGGGGGGCTGCCCAGTACTTC | CASSSSGLAGGAAQYF | NA | TRBJ2-5 | TRBD2 | TRBV7-7
TGTGCCAGCAGTCGTCTTAGCGGGAACACCGGGGAGCTGTTTTTT | CASSRLSGNTGELFF | NA | TRBJ2-2 | NA | TRBV6-4
TGTGCCAGCAGTACAGGGGGCGGGAACACTGAAGCTTTCTTT | CASSTGGGNTEAFF | many | TRBJ1-1 | TRBD1 | TRBV9
TGTGCCAGCAGCTTACGGCCTCGCGGCCTCTCTGGGGCCAACGTCCTGACTTTC | CASSLRPRGLSGANVLTF | NA | TRBJ2-6 | NA | TRBV7-9
TGCGCCAGCAGCTTGGGTGCCGGGAGGGCAACAGATACGCAGTATTTT | CASSLGAGRATDTQYF | NA | TRBJ2-3 | TRBD2 | TRBV5-1
TGTGCCGTCCAACCGGCGGGGGGAGGCACAGATACGCAGTATTTT | CAVQPAGGGTDTQYF | NA | TRBJ2-3 | TRBD2 | TRBV6-6
TGTGCCAGCAGCCCACAGGGGGCTACGGGCTACACCTTC | CASSPQGATGYTF | NA | TRBJ1-2 | TRBD1 | TRBV7-9
TGTGCCAGCTTTCACGATCAGGAGACCCAGTACTTC | CASFHDQETQYF | NA | TRBJ2-5 | NA | TRBV6-5
TGTGCCAGCAGTTGGGACAGGGGAACACAGCCCCAGCATTTT | CASSWDRGTQPQHF | NA | TRBJ1-5 | TRBD1 | TRBV2
TGTGCCAGCAGTTTCACAGGACAGACCCACTACGAGCAGTACTTC | CASSFTGQTHYEQYF | few | TRBJ2-7 | NA | TRBV11-2
TGTGCCCGCCGCGCGGGGGGCGGGGGCCTAGAGACCCAGTACTTC | CARRAGGGGLETQYF | NA | TRBJ2-5 | TRBD2 | TRBV9
TGTGCCAGCAGTGACTCGATCGATGGGGGACTTAAAGATCAGCCCCAGCATTTT | CASSDSIDGGLKDQPQHF | many | TRBJ1-5 | NA | TRBV6-4
TGCGCCAGCAGCTTGGAGAACCCCCCAGCAGATACGCAGTATTTT | CASSLENPPADTQYF | NA | TRBJ2-3 | NA | TRBV5-1
TGTGCCAGCAAAAGCCGGGACAGTGGACTAGCGGGAGAGCGGGAGCAGTTCTTC | CASKSRDSGLAGEREQFF | NA | TRBJ2-1 | TRBD2 | TRBV28
TGCGCCAGCAGCCTCAGACAGGGCAGCTCCTACGAGCAGTACTTC | CASSLRQGSSYEQYF | NA | TRBJ2-7 | TRBD1 | TRBV5-1
TGCGCCAGCAGCTTGCGGGGACTGAACACAGATACGCAGTATTTT | CASSLRGLNTDTQYF | NA | TRBJ2-3 | NA | TRBV5-1
TGTGCCAGCAGTGGGCTCTGGCGGGGCCTCAATGAGCAGTTCTTC | CASSGLWRGLNEQFF | few | TRBJ2-1 | NA | TRBV6-2/TRBV6-3
TGTGCCAGCAGCTGGGGACAGGGACATCAGCCCCAGCATTTT | CASSWGQGHQPQHF | NA | TRBJ1-5 | TRBD1 | TRBV2
TGTGCCAGCAGTGAATTGAGTCGAAATTCACCCCTCCACTTT | CASSELSRNSPLHF | NA | TRBJ1-6 | NA | TRBV25-1
TGTGCCAGCAGTTTATTGCTGGGAGGCTATGGCTACACCTTC | CASSLLLGGYGYTF | NA | TRBJ1-2 | NA | TRBV28